These 14 T cell receptor beta chains were sequenced from one sample in a study of human T cells and chemical hapten exposure. Time point meaning: pre-sensitization, week 0. The treatment was: therapeutic diphenylcyclopropenone sensitization with weekly scalp DPC. TCRdb processed the RACE reads anew with MiXCR; each CDR3 protein has one entry. This sample carries roughly 380,000 distinct CDR3 sequences, roughly 5% of them seen once, and the ten largest clones take roughly 2.6%. The material sequenced was whole blood, taken in connection with sensitization to the hapten diphenylcyclopropenone (DPC). Receptors originate from a woman between 50 and 59 years old with alopecia areata. Some clones in this sample may be carry-over from other donors' samples.

This clonotype has only a few counts. This chain joins TRBV12-3 or TRBV12-4 and TRBJ2-3; no clear D gene. V was trimmed by 3 bases and J by 2 bases, leaving 9 bases between them. The CDR3 contains 14 residues. CDR3 in DNA: TGTGCCAGCAGTTTCGGGTCCACCACAGATACGCAGTATTTT. Amino acid sequence: CASSFGSTTDTQYF.

Many counts were recorded for this clonotype. The V call is TRBV18, the J call TRBJ2-3; the match to TRBD2 covers 11 bases. The trim removed 3 bases at V and 2 bases at J, leaving 7 bases unmatched. The CDR3 contains 17 residues. Germline V gives CDR1 KGHSH, CDR2 LQKENI. The DNA of the CDR3 is TGTGCCAGCTCACCGGAGACTAGCGGGGCCGTCACAGATACGCAGTATTTT. It translates to CASSPETSGAVTDTQYF.

This clonotype came up many times. The chain recombines TRBV6-6 with TRBJ2-2; 7 nucleotides align to TRBD2. The CDR3 loop spans 14 amino acids. Looked up from germline, CDR1 is MNHNY and CDR2 is SVGAGI (reference sequence). The V segment lost 4 bases and the J segment 5 bases; nucleotides outside the gene matches: 4. The CDR3 spells CASSWRGRTGELFF. CDR3 bases: TGTGCCAGCAGTTGGCGGGGGAGGACCGGGGAGCTGTTTTTT.

The chain is built from TRBV6-5 and TRBJ1-2; TRBD1 matches at 7 bases. The CDR3 is 12 residues long. Trimming at V came to 10 bases and at J to 10 bases, leaving 12 bases not matched to a gene. Germline CDR1 MNHEY, CDR2 SVGAGI. The CDR3 protein is CATGGGGQDYTF. CDR3 coding DNA: TGTGCCACTGGTGGGGGAGGACAGGACTACACCTTC.

The table lists this clonotype with many counts. The rearrangement links TRBV5-1 to TRBJ1-2; D gene unclear. This CDR3 has 15 amino acids. Trimming took 0 bases from V and 3 from J, leaving 12 bases between them. Germline values: CDR1 SGHRS, CDR2 YFSETQ. The CDR3 loop is CASSLGDSDYYGYTF. The CDR3 region has the DNA TGCGCCAGCAGCTTGGGCGACTCAGATTACTATGGCTACACCTTC.

This clonotype was recorded many times. The CDR3 region is CATSDSTDTQYF. The CDR3, as DNA: TGTGCCACCAGTGACAGCACAGATACGCAGTATTTT. The chain has TRBV24-1 and TRBJ2-3; D unclear. V lost 4 bases, J lost 0 bases, and 1 base lay in between. Germline V gene sequence: CDR1 KGHDR, CDR2 SFDVKD. The CDR3 is made up of 12 amino acids.

The chain carries TRBV14 and TRBJ1-1; D possibly corresponds to TRBD1 (6 bases). The CDR3 is made up of 15 amino acids. Germline V gene lookup returns CDR1 SGHDN and CDR2 FVKESK. Trimming took off 3 bases at V and 0 bases at J, with 11 bases between the two ends. The CDR3, as DNA: TGTGCCAGCAGCCACCCCGGACAGCTGAACACTGAAGCTTTCTTT. This encodes CASSHPGQLNTEAFF. The complete variable domain, with remaining parts taken from reference TRBV14 and TRBJ1-1, reads EAGVTQFPSHSVIEKGQTVTLRCDPISGHDNLYWYRRVMGKEIKFLLHFVKESKQDESGMPNNRFLAERTGGTYSTLKVQPAELEDSGVYFCASSHPGQLNTEAFFGQGTRLTVV.

This clonotype was seen at least ten times. The V call is TRBV28, the J call TRBJ1-3, with 10 bases matching TRBD1. This CDR3 is 14 amino acids long. The germline gives CDR1 MDHEN, CDR2 SYDVKM. V lost 6 bases and J lost 4; bases outside the gene matches: 3. The CDR3, as DNA: TGTGCCAGCAGGACAGGGGGCTCAGGAAACACCATATATTTT. This gives the protein CASRTGGSGNTIYF.

Only a few counts were recorded for this clonotype. The chain joins TRBV15 to TRBJ1-1, with 8 nucleotides matching TRBD1. J was trimmed by 3 bases and V by 0 bases; bases with no gene match: 3. The CDR3 extends over 15 amino acids. The V gene's germline CDR1 is LNHNV and CDR2 YYDKDF (reference sequence). The CDR3 spells CATSRDIQGDTEAFF. The CDR3 DNA reads TGTGCCACCAGCAGAGACATACAGGGGGACACTGAAGCTTTCTTT.

Many counts were recorded for this clonotype. The chain couples TRBV29-1 to TRBJ1-1; 8 positions match TRBD1. J lost 4 bases, V lost 0 bases, and 4 bases had no gene match. In germline, CDR1 is SQVTM, CDR2 ANQGSEA. CDR3 size: 14 residues. The CDR3 here is CSVEDRQGATEAFF. The CDR3 DNA sequence: TGCAGCGTTGAAGATCGGCAGGGGGCCACTGAAGCTTTCTTT.

This clonotype was detected a few times. The V gene is TRBV4-1, the J gene TRBJ2-5; 10 positions agree with TRBD2. This CDR3 has 18 residues. Germline V gene data show CDR1 as MGHRA and CDR2 as YSYEKL. J was trimmed by 0 bases and V by 0 bases; bases with no gene match: 7. This chain's CDR3 is CASSQDPLAGADQETQYF. The CDR3 DNA sequence: TGCGCCAGCAGCCAAGACCCTCTAGCGGGGGCCGACCAAGAGACCCAGTACTTC.

This clonotype was picked up many times. V gene TRBV5-1 combines with J gene TRBJ2-3; the match to TRBD2 covers 9 bases. V was pared by 0 bases and J by 5 bases, with 10 bases of the junction left unmatched. Germline CDR1 reads SGHRS; CDR2 reads YFSETQ. This CDR3 is 17 amino acids long. CDR3 sequence: CASSLAQQTSGGDTQYF. The DNA for the CDR3 is TGCGCCAGCAGCTTGGCCCAACAGACTAGCGGAGGAGATACGCAGTATTTT.

This clonotype was counted ten times or more. The rearrangement joins TRBV6-5 to TRBJ2-5; possibly TRBD1 for D (5 bases). The V gene's germline CDR1 is MNHEY and CDR2 SVGAGI. This CDR3 spans 13 amino acids. Trimming pared 2 bases from V and 3 bases from J, leaving 7 bases between. The CDR3 DNA reads as TGTGCCAGCAGTTACAGGGGCGAAGAGACCCAGTACTTC. The encoded protein is CASSYRGEETQYF.

The chain combines TRBV15 with TRBJ1-1, with a tentative D call TRBD1 (6 bases). The CDR3 is 15 amino acids. The ends were cut back, 1 base at V and 5 bases at J, with 14 bases in the middle. CDR1 LNHNV and CDR2 YYDKDF come from the germline V gene (reference sequence). The DNA for the CDR3 is TGTGCCACCAGCAGAGGGGTTTTACAGGGAACTGAAGCTTTCTTT. This encodes CATSRGVLQGTEAFF. Together with reference TRBV15 and TRBJ1-1, the CDR3 gives the full variable domain: DAMVIQNPRYQVTQFGKPVTLSCSQTLNHNVMYWYQQKSSQAPKLLFHYYDKDFNNEADTPDNFQSRRPNTSFCFLDIRSPGLGDTAMYLCATSRGVLQGTEAFFGQGTRLTVV.